The TCR beta chain described here comes from a study of T cell repertoires in cytomegalovirus infection. Study information: Public TCR beta signatures marked donors with CMV infection and the matching HLA.

TCRdb reprocessed the reads via MiXCR and lists one record per CDR3 protein. Seen here are about 700,000 distinct CDR3 sequences, around a third observed once, and the top ten hold over 15%. As concerns this clonotype: The antigen remains unidentified.

The CDR3 covers 14 residues. Germline V lookup: CDR1 SGHVT, CDR2 SQSDAQ. The trim removed 8 bases at V and 7 bases at J, leaving 10 bases unmatched. Sequenced here: cultured PBMCs, sampled from culture after CMV antigen stimulation. The rearrangement joins TRBV7-4 to TRBJ2-2; 7 bases map to TRBD2. The sequence was obtained from a human donor in good health (CMV status not recorded). Some clones in this sample may be carry-over from other donors' samples. The CDR3: CASGGLTIGGELFF. The CDR3 nucleotides are TGTGCCAGCGGGGGACTAACGATCGGCGGGGAGCTGTTTTTT.